These 15 T cell receptor beta chains came from one sample sequenced in a study of early T cells in non-severe SARS-CoV-2 infection. MiXCR, applied by TCRdb to the 5' RACE reads, yields one record per CDR3 protein. The data hold approximately 70,000 distinct CDR3 sequences, with about 4.6% observed a single time. The sequencing used whole blood, collected at baseline. These receptors were taken from an adult who was a healthcare worker with PCR-confirmed SARS-CoV-2 infection or an uninfected control (not recorded which). The donor label of this sample is uncertain.

Many counts were recorded for this clonotype. This chain links TRBV20-1 with TRBJ1-6; 8 bases fit TRBD1. V was pared by 0 bases and J by 10 bases, with 5 bases of the junction left unmatched. Germline loops: CDR1 DFQATT, CDR2 SNEGSKA (reference sequence). The CDR3 extends over 14 amino acids. CDR3 nucleotides: TGCAGTGCTAGAGATACAGGGGGAAGATCACCCCTCCACTTT. As protein: CSARDTGGRSPLHF.

This clonotype occurred many times. At one of its ends the junction is not consistent with the germline gene, which may arise from a read error. The genes are TRBV7-7 and TRBJ1-1, with 8 bases that match TRBD1. The CDR3 has 17 residues. Germline loops: CDR1 SSHAT, CDR2 FNYEAQ (reference sequence). CDR3 in amino acids: CASSHIPDRGWNTEAFF. In DNA form, the CDR3 reads TGTGCTAGCAGCCACATCCCCGACAGGGGCTGGAACACTGAAGCTTTCTTT.

The CDR3 sequence: CASINREYSPLHF. CDR3 DNA sequence: TGTGCCAGCATCAACAGGGAATATTCACCCCTCCACTTT. J is TRBJ1-6 and V is TRBV28; weak D call: TRBD1 (6 bases). The length of the CDR3 is 13 residues. From germline, CDR1 is MDHEN and CDR2 SYDVKM. V was clipped by 7 bases and J by 8 bases, with 12 bases between them.

This clonotype was detected many times. The chain carries TRBV20-1 and TRBJ1-5; D is undetermined. Germline lookup yields CDR1 DFQATT and CDR2 SNEGSKA (reference sequence). The CDR3 spans 13 residues. The germline V and J ends were trimmed by 3 bases and 4 bases, with 10 bases remaining between them. CDR3 in amino acids: CSASAQVNQPQHF. The CDR3 DNA reads TGCAGTGCTAGCGCGCAAGTGAATCAGCCCCAGCATTTT.

This clonotype was observed at least ten times. This chain connects TRBV7-2 to TRBJ2-3, with 10 bases fitting TRBD2. The germline CDR1 and CDR2 sequences are SGHTA and FQGNSA. The CDR3 length is 17 residues. Trimming took 5 bases from V and 1 from J; bases not matched to a gene: 9. CDR3 nucleotide sequence: TGTGCCAGCAGCGTAAGGACTAGCGGTGGAGGCACAGATACGCAGTATTTT. This gives the protein CASSVRTSGGGTDTQYF.

The sample holds many counts of this clonotype. One end of the junction does not line up with germline, which may come from a read error. The chain recombines TRBV7-9 with TRBJ1-1, with a possible D match to TRBD1 (5 bases). This CDR3 contains 15 residues. CDR1 is SEHNR, CDR2 FQNEAQ, per germline (reference sequence). This CDR3 is CASSPSRTQQDELWF. As DNA, the CDR3 is TGTGCCAGCAGCCCATCCCGGACTCAACAGGATGAGCTTTGGTTT.

This clonotype was recorded many times. The chain links TRBV5-4 to TRBJ1-2; D remains unclear. The ends were cut back, 0 bases at V and 4 bases at J, with 7 bases in the middle. Germline CDR1 is SGHNT and CDR2 is YYREEE (reference sequence). CDR3 length: 13 residues. In DNA, the CDR3 is TGTGCCAGCAGCTTGGGAGGTACCTATGGCTACACCTTC. Amino acid sequence: CASSLGGTYGYTF.

This clonotype was counted a few times. The chain employs TRBV28 and TRBJ1-4; D unclear. V lost 6 bases, J lost 10 bases, and 9 bases lay in between. CDR1 is MDHEN and CDR2 is SYDVKM in the germline V gene. The CDR3 covers 11 residues. The CDR3 DNA reads TGTGCCAGCAGCCCTACGGGAAAACTGTTTTTT. Its translation: CASSPTGKLFF.

This clonotype was seen many times. The CDR3 DNA reads as TGTGCCAGCTCCCGACAGGCGAGCCCGAACACTGAAGCTTTCTTT. This encodes CASSRQASPNTEAFF. The rearrangement uses TRBV18 and TRBJ1-1, with D perhaps matching TRBD1 (6 bases). Germline CDR1 is KGHSH and CDR2 is LQKENI. Trimming removed 6 bases from V and 1 base from J, with 15 bases in between. This CDR3 comprises 15 residues.

This chain joins TRBV12-3 or TRBV12-4 and TRBJ1-2; D unclear. Trimming stripped 1 base from V and 7 bases from J, with 13 bases between. This CDR3 contains 14 residues. This CDR3 is CASSLGARGFGYTF. The CDR3 bases are TGTGCCAGCAGTTTAGGGGCCCGTGGTTTTGGCTACACCTTC.

The count of this clonotype is one. This may be a read error, as it is one base from a much larger clone. V and J are TRBV6-6 and TRBJ2-7; 9 nucleotides line up with TRBD1. The CDR3 runs 14 residues. Germline V gene sequence: CDR1 MNHNY, CDR2 SVGAGI (reference sequence). Here the CDR3 DNA reads TGTGCCAGCAGACCCGGGACAGGGTCCGACGAGCAGTGCTTC. It encodes CASRPGTGSDEQCF.

This clonotype came up many times. J is TRBJ2-3 and V is TRBV28; 9 bases align to TRBD2. The CDR3 is 16 amino acids. Germline V CDR1 and CDR2: MDHEN, SYDVKM. Trimming at V came to 3 bases and at J to 0 bases, leaving 4 bases not matched to a gene. The CDR3: CASSFNGLASTDTQYF. CDR3 nucleotides: TGTGCCAGCAGTTTTAATGGACTAGCGAGCACAGATACGCAGTATTTT.

The table lists this clonotype with a count of one. This chain connects TRBV20-1 to TRBJ2-7; D call uncertain. Germline loops: CDR1 DFQATT, CDR2 SNEGSKA (reference sequence). Trimming cost V 1 base and J 1 base, with 14 bases left between them. The CDR3 contains 15 residues. CDR3 loop: CSARGVLASSYEQYF. DNA for the CDR3: TGCAGTGCTAGAGGAGTGTTAGCCTCATCCTACGAGCAGTACTTC.

This clonotype has ten or more counts. This chain uses TRBV11-1 with TRBJ2-5, with D uncertain. V gave up 7 bases and J gave up 2 bases, with 17 bases separating them. Germline CDR1 is SGHAT and CDR2 is FQDESV (reference sequence). The CDR3 length is 15 residues. CDR3 sequence reads: CASTSGRQAQETQYF. Here the CDR3 DNA reads TGTGCCAGCACTTCGGGTAGGCAAGCTCAAGAGACCCAGTACTTC.

This clonotype has just a few counts. The V call is TRBV29-1, the J call TRBJ2-3, with D unresolved. The germline V and J ends were trimmed by 3 bases and 4 bases, with 8 bases remaining between them. Per the germline V gene, CDR1 is SQVTM and CDR2 is ANQGSEA. This CDR3 has 12 amino acids. The CDR3 nucleotides read TGCAGCGTTGACTTAAGGGCAGATACGCAGTATTTT. It yields the protein CSVDLRADTQYF.